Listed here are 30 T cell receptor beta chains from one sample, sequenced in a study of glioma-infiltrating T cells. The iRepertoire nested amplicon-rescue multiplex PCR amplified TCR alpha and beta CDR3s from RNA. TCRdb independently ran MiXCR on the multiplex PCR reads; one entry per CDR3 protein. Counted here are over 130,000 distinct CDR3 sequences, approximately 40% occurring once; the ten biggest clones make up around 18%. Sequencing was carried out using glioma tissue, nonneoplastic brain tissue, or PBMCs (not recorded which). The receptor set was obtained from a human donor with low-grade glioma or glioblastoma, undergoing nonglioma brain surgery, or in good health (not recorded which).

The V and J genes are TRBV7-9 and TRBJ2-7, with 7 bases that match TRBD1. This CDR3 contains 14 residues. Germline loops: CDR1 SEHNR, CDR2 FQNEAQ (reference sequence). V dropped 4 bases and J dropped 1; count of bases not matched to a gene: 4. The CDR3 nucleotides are TGTGCCAGCAGCTGGGGACAGCATTCCTACGAGCAGTACTTC. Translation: CASSWGQHSYEQYF.

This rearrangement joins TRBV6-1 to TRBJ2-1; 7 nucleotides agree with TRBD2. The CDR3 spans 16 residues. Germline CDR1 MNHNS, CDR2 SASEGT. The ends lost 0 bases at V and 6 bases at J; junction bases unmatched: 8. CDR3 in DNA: TGTGCCAGCAGTGAAGCCGTGGGTGCGGGAGTCAATGAGCAGTTCTTC. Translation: CASSEAVGAGVNEQFF.

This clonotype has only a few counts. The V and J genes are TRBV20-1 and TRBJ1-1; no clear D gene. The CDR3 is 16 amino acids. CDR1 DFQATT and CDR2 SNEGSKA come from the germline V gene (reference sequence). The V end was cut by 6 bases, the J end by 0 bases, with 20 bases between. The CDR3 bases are TGCAGTGCCGTAATGCTTGGAGGAGGTTTGAACACTGAAGCTTTCTTT. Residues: CSAVMLGGGLNTEAFF.

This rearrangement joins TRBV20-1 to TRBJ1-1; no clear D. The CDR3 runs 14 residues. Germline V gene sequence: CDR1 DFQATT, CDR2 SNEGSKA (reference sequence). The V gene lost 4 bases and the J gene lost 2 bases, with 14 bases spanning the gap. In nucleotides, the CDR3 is TGCAGTGCTACAATAGGACCCGTCAACACTGAAGCTTTCTTT. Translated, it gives CSATIGPVNTEAFF.

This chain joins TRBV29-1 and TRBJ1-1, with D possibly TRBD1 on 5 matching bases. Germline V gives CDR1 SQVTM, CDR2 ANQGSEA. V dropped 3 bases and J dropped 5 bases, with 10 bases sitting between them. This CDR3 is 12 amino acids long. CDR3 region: CSVDSGRTEAFF. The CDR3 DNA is TGCAGCGTTGACTCAGGGAGGACTGAAGCTTTCTTT.

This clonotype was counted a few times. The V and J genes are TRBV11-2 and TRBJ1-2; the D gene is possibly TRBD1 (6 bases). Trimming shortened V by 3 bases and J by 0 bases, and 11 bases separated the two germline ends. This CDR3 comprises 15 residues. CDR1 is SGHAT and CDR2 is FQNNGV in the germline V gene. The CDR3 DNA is TGTGCCAGCAGCTTTGGGGGCTGGTCTAACTATGGCTACACCTTC. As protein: CASSFGGWSNYGYTF.

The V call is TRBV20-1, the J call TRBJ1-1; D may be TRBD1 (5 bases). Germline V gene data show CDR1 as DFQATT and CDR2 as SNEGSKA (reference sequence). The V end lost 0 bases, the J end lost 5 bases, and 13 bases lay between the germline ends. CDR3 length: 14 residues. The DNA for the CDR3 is TGCAGTGCTAGAGATGTGGGGGGTTGGACTGAAGCTTTCTTT. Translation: CSARDVGGWTEAFF.

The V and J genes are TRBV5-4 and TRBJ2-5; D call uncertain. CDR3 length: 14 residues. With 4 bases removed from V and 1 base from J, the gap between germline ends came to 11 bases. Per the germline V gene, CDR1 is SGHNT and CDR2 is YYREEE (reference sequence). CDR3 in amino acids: CASSASNAQETQYF. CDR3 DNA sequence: TGTGCCAGCAGCGCGTCTAATGCCCAAGAGACCCAGTACTTC.

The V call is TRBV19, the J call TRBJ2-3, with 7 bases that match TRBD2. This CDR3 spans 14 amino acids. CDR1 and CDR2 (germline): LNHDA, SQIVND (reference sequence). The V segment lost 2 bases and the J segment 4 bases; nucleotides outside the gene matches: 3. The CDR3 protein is CASSIRGSADTQYF. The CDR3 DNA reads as TGTGCCAGTAGTATACGCGGGAGCGCAGATACGCAGTATTTT.

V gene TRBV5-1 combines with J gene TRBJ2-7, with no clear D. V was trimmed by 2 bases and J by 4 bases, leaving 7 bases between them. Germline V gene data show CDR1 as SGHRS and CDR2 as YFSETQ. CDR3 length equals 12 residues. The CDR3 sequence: CASSFGDYEQYF. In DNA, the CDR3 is TGCGCCAGCAGCTTTGGAGATTACGAGCAGTACTTC.

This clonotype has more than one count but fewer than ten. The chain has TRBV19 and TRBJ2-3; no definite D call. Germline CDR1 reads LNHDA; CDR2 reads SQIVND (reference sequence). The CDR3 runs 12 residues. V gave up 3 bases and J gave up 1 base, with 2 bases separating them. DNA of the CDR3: TGTGCCAGTAGTATCGGCACAGATACGCAGTATTTT. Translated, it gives CASSIGTDTQYF.

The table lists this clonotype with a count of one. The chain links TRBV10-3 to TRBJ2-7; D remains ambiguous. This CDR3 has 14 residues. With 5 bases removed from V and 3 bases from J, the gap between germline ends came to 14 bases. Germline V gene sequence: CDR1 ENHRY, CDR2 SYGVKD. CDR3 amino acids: CAISRQETIYEQYF. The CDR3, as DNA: TGTGCCATCAGTAGGCAGGAGACCATCTACGAGCAGTACTTC.

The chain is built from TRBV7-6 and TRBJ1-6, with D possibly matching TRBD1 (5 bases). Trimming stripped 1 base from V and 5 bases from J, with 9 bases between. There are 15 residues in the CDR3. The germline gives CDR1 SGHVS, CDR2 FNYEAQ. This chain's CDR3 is CASSLGQGDNSPLHF. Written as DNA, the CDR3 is TGTGCCAGCAGCTTAGGGCAGGGCGATAATTCACCCCTCCACTTT.

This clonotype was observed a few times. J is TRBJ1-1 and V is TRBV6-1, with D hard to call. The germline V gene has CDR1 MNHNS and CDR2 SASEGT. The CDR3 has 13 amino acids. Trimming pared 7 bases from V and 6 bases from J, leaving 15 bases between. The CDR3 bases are TGTGCCAGCATCCGAGGAGGGAGCGCTGAAGCTTTCTTT. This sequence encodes CASIRGGSAEAFF.

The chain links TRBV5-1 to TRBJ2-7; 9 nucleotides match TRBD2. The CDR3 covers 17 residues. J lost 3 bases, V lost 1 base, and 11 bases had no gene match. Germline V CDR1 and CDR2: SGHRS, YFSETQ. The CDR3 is CASSLYEAAGGLYEQYF. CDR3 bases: TGCGCCAGCAGCTTGTACGAAGCAGCGGGGGGTCTCTACGAGCAGTACTTC.

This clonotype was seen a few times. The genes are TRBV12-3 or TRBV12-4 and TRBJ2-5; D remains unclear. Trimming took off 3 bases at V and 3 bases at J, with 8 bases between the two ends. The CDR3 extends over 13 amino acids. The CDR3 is CASSFGWEETQYF. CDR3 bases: TGTGCCAGCAGTTTTGGGTGGGAAGAGACCCAGTACTTC.

CDR3 loop: CASSDSLAGGTGELFF. Written as DNA, the CDR3 is TGTGCCAGCAGTGACTCCTTAGCGGGAGGCACCGGGGAGCTGTTTTTT. This chain joins TRBV6-1 and TRBJ2-2; 10 bases are a match to TRBD2. Trimming at V came to 3 bases and at J to 4 bases, leaving 5 bases not matched to a gene. The CDR3 runs to 16 residues. Germline CDR1 and CDR2: MNHNS and SASEGT.

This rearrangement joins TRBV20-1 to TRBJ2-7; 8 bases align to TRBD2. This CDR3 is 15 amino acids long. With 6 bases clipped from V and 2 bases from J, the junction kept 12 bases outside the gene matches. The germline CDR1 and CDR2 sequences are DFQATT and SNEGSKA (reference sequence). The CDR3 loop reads CSALGFRGGPYEQYF. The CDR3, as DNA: TGCAGTGCCCTAGGGTTCCGGGGGGGCCCCTACGAGCAGTACTTC.

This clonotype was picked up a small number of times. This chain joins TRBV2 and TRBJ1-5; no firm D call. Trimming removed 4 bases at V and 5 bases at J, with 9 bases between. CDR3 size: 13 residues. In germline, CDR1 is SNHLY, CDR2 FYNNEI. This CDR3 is CASSGKLYQPQHF. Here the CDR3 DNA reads TGTGCCAGCAGTGGCAAGCTTTATCAGCCCCAGCATTTT.

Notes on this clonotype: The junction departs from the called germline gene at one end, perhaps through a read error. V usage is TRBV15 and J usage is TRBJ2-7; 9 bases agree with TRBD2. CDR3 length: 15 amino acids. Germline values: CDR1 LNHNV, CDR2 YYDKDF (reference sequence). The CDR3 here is CAASRDLSGSYEQYF. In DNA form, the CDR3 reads TGTGCCGCCAGCAGAGACCTTAGCGGGAGCTACGAGCAGTACTTC.

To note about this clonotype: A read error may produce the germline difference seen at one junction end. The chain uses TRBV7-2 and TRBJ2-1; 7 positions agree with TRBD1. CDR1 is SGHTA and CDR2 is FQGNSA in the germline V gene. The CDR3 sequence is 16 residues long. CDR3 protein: CASSIDRDSSDNEQFF. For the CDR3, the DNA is TGTGCCAGCAGCATCGACAGGGATAGCTCCGACAATGAGCAGTTCTTC.

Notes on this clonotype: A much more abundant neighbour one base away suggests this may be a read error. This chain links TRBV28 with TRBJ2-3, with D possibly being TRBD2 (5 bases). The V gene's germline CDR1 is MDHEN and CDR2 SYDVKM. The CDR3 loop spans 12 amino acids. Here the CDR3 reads CASSSGSDRQYF. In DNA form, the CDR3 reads TGTGCCAGCAGTTCGGGGTCAGATAGGCAGTATTTT.

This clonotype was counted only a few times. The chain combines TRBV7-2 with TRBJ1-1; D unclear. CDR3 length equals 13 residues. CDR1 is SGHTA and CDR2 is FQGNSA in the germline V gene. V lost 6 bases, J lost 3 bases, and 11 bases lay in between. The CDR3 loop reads CASRSNPDTEAFF. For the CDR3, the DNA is TGTGCCAGCAGATCCAATCCGGACACTGAAGCTTTCTTT.

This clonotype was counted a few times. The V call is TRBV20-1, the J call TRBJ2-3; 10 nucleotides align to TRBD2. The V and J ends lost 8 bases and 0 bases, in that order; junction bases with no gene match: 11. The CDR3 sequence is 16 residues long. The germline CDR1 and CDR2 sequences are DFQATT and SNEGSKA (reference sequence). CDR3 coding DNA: TGCAGTTACTCAGCGGGAGGGCGATCTAGCACAGATACGCAGTATTTT. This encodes CSYSAGGRSSTDTQYF.

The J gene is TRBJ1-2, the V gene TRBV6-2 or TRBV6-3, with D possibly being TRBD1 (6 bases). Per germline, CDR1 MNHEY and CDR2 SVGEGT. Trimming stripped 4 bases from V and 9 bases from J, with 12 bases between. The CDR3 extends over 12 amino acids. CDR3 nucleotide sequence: TGTGCCAGCAGTTGGACAGAAAATAGCTACACCTTC. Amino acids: CASSWTENSYTF.

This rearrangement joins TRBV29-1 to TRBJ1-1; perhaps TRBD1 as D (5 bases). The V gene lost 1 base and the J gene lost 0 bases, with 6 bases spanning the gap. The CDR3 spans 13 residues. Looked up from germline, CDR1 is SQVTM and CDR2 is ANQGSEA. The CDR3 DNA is TGCAGCGTTGAAGGACAGATGAACACTGAAGCTTTCTTT. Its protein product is CSVEGQMNTEAFF.

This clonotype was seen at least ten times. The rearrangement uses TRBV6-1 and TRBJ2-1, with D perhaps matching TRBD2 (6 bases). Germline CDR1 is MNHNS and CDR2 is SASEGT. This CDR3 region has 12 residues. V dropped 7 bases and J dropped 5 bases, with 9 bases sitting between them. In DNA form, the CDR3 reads TGTGCCAGCACCCGGGGGAACAATGAGCAGTTCTTC. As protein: CASTRGNNEQFF.

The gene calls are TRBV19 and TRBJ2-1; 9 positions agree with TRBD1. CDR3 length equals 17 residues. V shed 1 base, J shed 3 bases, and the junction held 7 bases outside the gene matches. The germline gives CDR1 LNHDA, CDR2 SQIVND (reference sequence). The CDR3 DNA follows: TGTGCCAGTAGTATAGCTACAGGGGGCGGTTACTACAATGAGCAGTTCTTC. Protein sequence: CASSIATGGGYYNEQFF.

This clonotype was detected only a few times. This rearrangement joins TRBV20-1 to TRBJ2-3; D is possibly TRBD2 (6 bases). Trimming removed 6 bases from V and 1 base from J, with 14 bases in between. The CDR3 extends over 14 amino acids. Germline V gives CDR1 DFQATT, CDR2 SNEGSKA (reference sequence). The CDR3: CSAQAGKGTDTQYF. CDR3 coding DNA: TGCAGTGCCCAGGCGGGGAAGGGCACAGATACGCAGTATTTT.

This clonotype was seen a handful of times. The CDR3 reads CASSQDRTGVSDTQYF. The CDR3 DNA sequence: TGCGCCAGCAGCCAAGATCGAACGGGAGTATCAGATACGCAGTATTTT. J is TRBJ2-3 and V is TRBV4-1, with D possibly matching TRBD2 (6 bases). The CDR3 loop spans 16 amino acids. The V gene's germline CDR1 is MGHRA and CDR2 YSYEKL. V lost 0 bases and J 4 bases, leaving 14 bases between the germline ends.